These 16 T cell receptor beta chains were all obtained from the same sample, sequenced in a study of T cell changes during pregnancy in multiple sclerosis. Clones were read by immunoSEQ multiplex PCR, and TCRdb kept only the in-frame ones, dropping some. The table shows roughly 53,000 clones, with more than 90% occurring only once. The sequenced sample was CD8+ T cells from peripheral blood mononuclear cells, obtained before pregnancy. The receptors were gathered from a female donor with multiple sclerosis, enrolled in a pregnancy study.

The V and J genes are TRBV4-3 and TRBJ2-1; D is ambiguous. The CDR3 is 12 residues long. Germline loops: CDR1 LGHNA, CDR2 YSLEER. Between the trimmed V and J ends, which lost 5 bases and 5 bases, there was a span of 7 bases. The CDR3 coding sequence is TGCGCCAGCAGCTTTAATCACAATGAGCAGTTCTTC. It codes for CASSFNHNEQFF.

V gene TRBV5-6 combines with J gene TRBJ1-5; 8 positions agree with TRBD1. The CDR3 extends over 16 amino acids. V shed 2 bases, J shed 2 bases, and the junction held 6 bases outside the gene matches. CDR1 is SGHDT and CDR2 is YYEEEE in the germline V gene. The CDR3 bases are TGTGCCAGCAGCTTCAGGGGGCCTCTAGGCAATCAGCCCCAGCATTTT. This codes for CASSFRGPLGNQPQHF. Filled out from reference TRBV5-6 and TRBJ1-5, the complete variable domain reads DAGVTQSPTHLIKTRGQQVTLRCSPKSGHDTVSWYQQALGQGPQFIFQYYEEEERQRGNFPDRFSGHQFPNYSSELNVNALLLGDSALYLCASSFRGPLGNQPQHFGDGTRLSIL.

The chain joins TRBV6-4 to TRBJ2-3, with D possibly being TRBD2 (6 bases). The germline CDR1 and CDR2 sequences are MRHNA and SNTAGT. The ends were cut back, 3 bases at V and 0 bases at J, with 10 bases in the middle. The CDR3 sequence is 15 residues long. The CDR3 region is CASSESGESTDTQYF. The CDR3 DNA is TGTGCCAGCAGTGAATCGGGGGAGAGCACAGATACGCAGTATTTT.

This chain connects TRBV20-1 to TRBJ2-1; D ambiguous. CDR1 and CDR2 (germline): DFQATT, SNEGSKA (reference sequence). CDR3 size: 11 residues. Trimming cost V 6 bases and J 5 bases, with 8 bases left between them. Written as DNA, the CDR3 is TGCAGTGCAAAGCAGGACAATGAGCAGTTCTTC. Residues: CSAKQDNEQFF.

The chain couples TRBV13 to TRBJ1-2, with D uncertain. V was pared by 3 bases and J by 0 bases, with 8 bases between. From germline, CDR1 is PRHDT and CDR2 FYEKMQ (reference sequence). This CDR3 has 14 residues. The CDR3 reads CASSFTEANYGYTF. CDR3 sequence (DNA): TGTGCCAGCAGCTTCACTGAGGCTAACTATGGCTACACCTTC.

This chain uses TRBV6-5 with TRBJ1-2, with 9 bases aligning to TRBD1. With 2 bases clipped from V and 6 bases from J, the junction kept 10 bases outside the gene matches. The CDR3 runs to 16 residues. Germline values: CDR1 MNHEY, CDR2 SVGAGI. DNA of the CDR3: TGTGCCAGCAGTTACGAACCGACAGGGGGTCTTGATGGCTACACCTTC. Translating it yields CASSYEPTGGLDGYTF.

The chain has TRBV4-1 and TRBJ2-7; D is uncertain. Between the trimmed V and J ends, which lost 1 base and 3 bases, there was a span of 7 bases. The CDR3 is 13 amino acids. Germline lookup yields CDR1 MGHRA and CDR2 YSYEKL. The CDR3 nucleotides read TGCGCCAGCAGCCAAGGGTTGCGCTACGAGCAGTACTTC. It specifies CASSQGLRYEQYF.

This chain connects TRBV13 to TRBJ1-2, with D hard to call. The germline V and J ends were trimmed by 1 base and 4 bases, with 10 bases remaining between them. This CDR3 is built from 14 residues. Germline CDR1 PRHDT, CDR2 FYEKMQ (reference sequence). CDR3 protein: CASSLEQQTYGYTF. The DNA of the CDR3 is TGTGCCAGCAGCTTAGAACAGCAAACCTATGGCTACACCTTC.

The chain has TRBV2 and TRBJ1-1; 7 bases line up with TRBD1. CDR1 and CDR2 from the germline V gene are SNHLY and FYNNEI. V shed 8 bases and J 3 bases; nucleotides not matched to a gene: 12. The CDR3 has 15 amino acids. Here the CDR3 reads CASGNRGGGDTEAFF. The CDR3 DNA is TGTGCCAGCGGAAACAGGGGAGGAGGGGACACTGAAGCTTTCTTT. The full variable domain, rest sourced from reference TRBV2 and TRBJ1-1, is EPEVTQTPSHQVTQMGQEVILRCVPISNHLYFYWYRQILGQKVEFLVSFYNNEISEKSEIFDDQFSVERPDGSNFTLKIRSTKLEDSAMYFCASGNRGGGDTEAFFGQGTRLTVV.

CDR3 sequence (DNA): TGTGCCAGCAGTAGGGGGCAGAGCTCCTACAATGAGCAGTTCTTC. Residues: CASSRGQSSYNEQFF. The rearrangement joins TRBV27 to TRBJ2-1; the match to TRBD1 covers 7 bases. The CDR3 is 15 amino acids. After removal of 5 bases from V and 0 bases from J, the junction contained 4 bases not matched to a gene. The germline gives CDR1 MNHEY, CDR2 SMNVEV (reference sequence).

This chain joins TRBV4-3 and TRBJ2-6; D gene ambiguous. The CDR3 totals 15 residues. The V end was cut by 0 bases, the J end by 0 bases, with 3 bases between. In germline, CDR1 is LGHNA, CDR2 YSLEER. CDR3 protein: CASSQDGSGANVLTF. The CDR3 bases are TGCGCCAGCAGCCAAGACGGCTCTGGGGCCAACGTCCTGACTTTC.

V and J are TRBV27 and TRBJ2-5; D possibly corresponds to TRBD1 (6 bases). The CDR3 length is 11 residues. V gave up 5 bases and J gave up 10 bases, with 11 bases separating them. Germline CDR1 and CDR2: MNHEY and SMNVEV (reference sequence). The CDR3 loop is CASSDTGHQYF. DNA of the CDR3: TGTGCCAGCAGTGATACAGGGCACCAGTACTTC.

The chain recombines TRBV29-1 with TRBJ2-7, with 10 positions matching TRBD1. V shed 6 bases and J 0 bases; nucleotides not matched to a gene: 2. The CDR3 is 13 residues long. Germline assignment: CDR1 SQVTM and CDR2 ANQGSEA. The CDR3 reads CSVRTGGSYEQYF. In DNA form, the CDR3 reads TGCAGCGTAAGGACAGGGGGCTCCTACGAGCAGTACTTC.

V usage is TRBV4-1 and J usage is TRBJ1-2; a possible D gene is TRBD1 (5 bases). Germline V gene data show CDR1 as MGHRA and CDR2 as YSYEKL. V lost 4 bases, J lost 6 bases, and 9 bases lay in between. This CDR3 contains 12 residues. The CDR3 nucleotides read TGCGCCAGCAGCCGGTCGGGGGATGGCTACACCTTC. Encoded protein: CASSRSGDGYTF.

The gene calls are TRBV6-5 and TRBJ2-1; D is undetermined. The CDR3 runs to 13 residues. Germline lookup yields CDR1 MNHEY and CDR2 SVGAGI. V was trimmed by 6 bases and J by 5 bases, leaving 11 bases between them. The CDR3 spells CASRDLADNEQFF. The CDR3 bases are TGTGCCAGCAGAGACCTGGCGGACAATGAGCAGTTCTTC.

The chain recombines TRBV13 with TRBJ1-1, with D possibly TRBD1 on 6 matching bases. The CDR3 consists of 14 residues. Germline-derived CDR1 and CDR2 are PRHDT and FYEKMQ (reference sequence). The germline V and J ends were trimmed by 5 bases and 3 bases, with 13 bases remaining between them. Here the CDR3 reads CASSARPGDTEAFF. The CDR3 DNA is TGTGCCAGCAGCGCCCGACCAGGGGACACTGAAGCTTTCTTT.